Detailed here is one T cell receptor beta chain. This clonotype was detected many times. The specificity of this receptor is unknown. Base qualities are missing; no much larger clone stands one base away. This record comes from a study of T cells after yellow fever vaccination (dated by TCRdb to the late 2010s). Turning to the overall study: Libraries from fractions with low cell numbers were prepared with the SMART-Seq v4 Ultra Low Input RNA kit. To follow T-cell clones before and after primary and booster YFV17D yellow fever vaccination, bulk TCR alpha and beta repertoires were sequenced over time. Two healthy male donors made up the cohort, one aged 18 to 30 years and the other aged 30 to 40 years. Blood samples were taken at several timepoints before and after primary and secondary immunization, and bulk PBMC replicates and cell subsets were isolated. Study-wide conclusions, independent of this receptor: Because abundant contaminating clonotypes from the bulk population could be contained in FACS-sorted repertoires, computational filtering was required. Because the study included only a couple of donors, the extent to which the findings can be generalized is limited. A small fraction of clonotypes appeared in both the CD4 and CD8 compartments, likely as a result of convergent recombination. Compared with the primary T-cell response, the secondary T-cell response was faster but weaker, reaching its peak on day 5 rather than on day 15. After the booster, most of the clones that had expanded following primary vaccination were detected again (approximately 95% of CD4 and 80% to 90% of CD8), which suggests that memory was broadly maintained.

The reads were generated on an Illumina NovaSeq 6000. TCR cDNA was made using 5'RACE template switching, a step that added a universal primer site and unique molecular identifiers. cDNA synthesis was primed from both the TCR alpha and TCR beta constant segments. Library amplification used two PCR steps, and the second PCR step added sample barcodes and sequencing adapters. Libraries were sequenced on Illumina HiSeq 2500 (2x100 bp) or NovaSeq (2x150 bp). As for how the authors treated the data: Reads were demultiplexed and collapsed into UMI consensus sequences with MIGEC, and V(D)J alignment was performed with MiXCR. Using edgeR on replicate PBMC samples, clonotypes were called vaccine-responding if FDR was below 0.01 and the log2 fold change was above 5 up to day 15. Each bulk clonotype was labeled CD4 or CD8 based on which sequenced repertoire, CD4 or CD8, contained the clonotype at higher abundance. TCRdb applied fastp at Q25 and MiXCR to the public reads, then kept only in-frame beta chains. Entries are consolidated by CDR3 protein sequence, retaining the most common genes and DNA. V and J calls and clone size were set by TCRdb, not the authors. This sample is represented by around 310,000 distinct CDR3 sequences; approximately 4% of them were singletons. Around 19% of the sample rests with the top ten.

In the paper's terms, the treatment or condition label means: live attenuated yellow fever vaccine strain. At every blood-draw timepoint, two biological replicates of bulk PBMCs were collected. PBMCs were isolated from peripheral blood using a standard Ficoll-Paque protocol. RNA was extracted with TriZol from bulk PBMCs, CD4 and CD8 fractions, and dextramer-positive and dextramer-negative fractions. This clonotype was obtained from a man aged 18 to 29 who received the YFV17D yellow fever vaccine. The sample was PBMCs, taken 15 days after the yellow fever booster vaccination.

The CDR3: CAWGENMNTEAFF. The nucleotide sequence is given as TGTGCCTGGGGGGAGAATATGAACACTGAAGCTTTCTTT. The chain joins TRBV30 to TRBJ1-1; the D gene cannot be named for sure. Sequences GTSNPN (CDR1) and SVGIG (CDR2) are obtained from the germline V gene (reference sequence). Between the V and J ends, shortened by 5 bases and 0 bases respectively, the junction contains 10 bases. The CDR3 holds 13 amino acids from the cysteine to the phenylalanine. Only CDR3 DNA remains: 39 bases, in frame from the first base.